This T cell receptor beta chain was captured by sequencing in a study (dated by TCRdb to between 2015 and 2016). Background for the entire study: The study examined whether tumor-infiltrating Tregs in breast cancer are drawn from blood Tregs or arise in situ by conversion from other CD4+ T cell subsets.

Amplification of full-length TCR variable regions was done by 5' RACE PCR using constant-region reverse primers, and this step was followed by semi-nested PCR with Nested Universal Primer A. The ReliaPrep RNA Cell Miniprep System was used to extract total RNA, which was then reverse transcribed into 5'RACE-ready cDNA with the SMARTer RACE 5'/3' Kit. Full-length TCR alpha and beta libraries were barcoded with multiplex adaptors and sequenced on an Illumina MiSeq. For the original study's pipeline: Sequencing data were pooled across the five patients for each of nine subset-tissue groups and compared by unsupervised clustering of TCR gene usage. The Morisita-Horn index was used to calculate repertoire similarity, with shared sequences weighted by how much each contributed to each repertoire. The public sequencing data were trimmed at Q25 with fastp and processed into clonotypes with MiXCR by TCRdb, which kept only in-frame beta chains. When rows share a CDR3 protein, they turn into one entry using the most common DNA and genes. The V and J calls reflect TCRdb's pipeline rather than the authors' work. Across this sample there are 45,000 to 70,000 distinct CDR3 sequences, with around 28% seen only once. Clones ranked in the top ten supply approximately 3.2% of the sample.

In the germline V gene (reference sequence), CDR1 corresponds to DFQATT and CDR2 to SNEGSKA. The junction carries 9 bases between V and J, which are trimmed by 3 bases and 0 bases respectively. The CDR3, from cysteine to phenylalanine, totals 13 residues. Just CDR3 DNA is preserved here, 39 bases in frame from base 1. As for this clonotype: No antigen is known for it. Base qualities are not recorded, but no much larger clone differs from it by a single base.

The memory CD4+ T cell population was isolated based on a CD4+CD45RO+CD25- phenotype. Tregs, naive and memory CD4+ T cells from tumor, blood and ipsilateral draining lymph nodes of five breast cancer patients underwent full-length TCR alpha and beta sequencing. Tumor tissue and lymph nodes from ipsilateral axillary dissection were perfused with PBS, minced and digested with collagenase I and hyaluronidase. FACS confirmed that the sorted cell populations were more than 90% pure. The study at large found these results: The validation in the larger cohort was limited to a single TCR beta V-J rearrangement instead of whole repertoires. Tumor memory CD4+ T cell TCR gene usage was found to cluster with blood and lymph node memory CD4+ cells and with lymph node naive CD4+ cells. The greatest overlap of tumor-infiltrating Treg TCR alpha and beta sequences was observed with tumor naive CD4+ T cells, followed by blood naive CD4+ T cells.

The receptor was derived from a female donor with breast cancer. Sequenced input: tumor-infiltrating memory CD4+ T cells sorted from the breast tumor. The meaning of the sample's cell subset or site label: memory CD4+ T cells, CD4+CD45RO+CD25-. The chain uses TRBV20-1 and TRBJ2-7, with no D gene named confidently. The sequenced DNA is TGCAGTGCTAGCAGACCTAGCTCCTACGAGCAGTACTTC. Its product reads: CSASRPSSYEQYF.